This record looks at one T cell receptor (beta chain) sequence and its context. Antigen specificity is unknown. The data originate from a study of monozygotic twins with inflammatory bowel disease. General study points: Healthy co-twins exceeded IBD patients in TCRbeta diversity as measured by inverse Simpson.

The germline CDR1 and CDR2 sequences are SEHNR and FQNEAQ (reference sequence). CDR3 size: 16 residues. It was roughly 3,500 ng of total RNA that each TCR library used. Following a re-call of the 5' RACE reads, TCRdb has one entry per CDR3 protein and lacks DNA. The repertoire table contains over 110,000 distinct CDR3 sequences. What was sequenced was blood. The TCR sequence derives from a human donor with ulcerative colitis or Crohn's disease, or a healthy co-twin of an affected twin (not recorded which). The chain is built from TRBV7-9 and TRBJ2-1; the TCRdb D gene call, TRBD2, has no DNA to confirm it. CDR3 protein: CASSSQMGTRDNEQFF.